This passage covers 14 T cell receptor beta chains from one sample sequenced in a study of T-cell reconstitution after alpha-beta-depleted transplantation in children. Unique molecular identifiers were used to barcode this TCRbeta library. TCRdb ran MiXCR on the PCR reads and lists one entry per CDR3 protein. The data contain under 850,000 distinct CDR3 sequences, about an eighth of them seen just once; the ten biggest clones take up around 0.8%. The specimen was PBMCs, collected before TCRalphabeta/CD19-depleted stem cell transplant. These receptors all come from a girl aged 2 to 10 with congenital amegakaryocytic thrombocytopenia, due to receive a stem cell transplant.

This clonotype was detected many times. DNA of the CDR3: TGCGCCAGCAGCTTACTGACTAGCACGGCCTCACCCCTCCACTTT. Translating it yields CASSLLTSTASPLHF. The chain employs TRBV5-1 and TRBJ1-6; D is unresolved. Looked up from germline, CDR1 is SGHRS and CDR2 is YFSETQ. The CDR3 runs 15 residues. Trimming removed 2 bases from V and 10 bases from J, with 16 bases in between.

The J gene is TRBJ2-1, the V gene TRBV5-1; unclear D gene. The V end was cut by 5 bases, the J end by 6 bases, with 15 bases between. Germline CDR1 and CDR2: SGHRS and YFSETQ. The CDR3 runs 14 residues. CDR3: CASRGPTLSNEQFF. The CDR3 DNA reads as TGCGCCAGCAGAGGGCCGACACTGTCCAATGAGCAGTTCTTC.

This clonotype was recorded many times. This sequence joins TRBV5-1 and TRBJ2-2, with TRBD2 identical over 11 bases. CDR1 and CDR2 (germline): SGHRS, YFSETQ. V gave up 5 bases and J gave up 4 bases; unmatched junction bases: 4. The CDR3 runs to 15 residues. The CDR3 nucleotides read TGCGCCAGCAGTTTTCTAGCGGGAGGCACCGGGGAGCTGTTTTTT. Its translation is CASSFLAGGTGELFF.

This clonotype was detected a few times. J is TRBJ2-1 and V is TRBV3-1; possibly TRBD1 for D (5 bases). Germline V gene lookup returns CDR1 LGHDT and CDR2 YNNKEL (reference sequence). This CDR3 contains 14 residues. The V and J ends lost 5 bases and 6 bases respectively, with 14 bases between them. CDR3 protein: CASSSDIWGNEQFF. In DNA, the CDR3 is TGTGCCAGCAGCTCGGACATCTGGGGCAATGAGCAGTTCTTC.

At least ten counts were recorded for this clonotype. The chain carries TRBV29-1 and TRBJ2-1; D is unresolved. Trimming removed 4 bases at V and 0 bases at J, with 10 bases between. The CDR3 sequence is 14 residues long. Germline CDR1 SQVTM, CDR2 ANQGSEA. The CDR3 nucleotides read TGCAGCGTTGTTGGGGTCAGCTCCTACAATGAGCAGTTCTTC. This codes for CSVVGVSSYNEQFF.

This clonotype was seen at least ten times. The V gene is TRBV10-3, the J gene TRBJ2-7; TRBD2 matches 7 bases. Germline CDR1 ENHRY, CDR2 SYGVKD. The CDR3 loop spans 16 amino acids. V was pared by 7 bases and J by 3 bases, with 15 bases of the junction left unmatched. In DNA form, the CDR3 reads TGTGCCATCACTGATAACATGGCGGGAGCAGACTACGAGCAGTACTTC. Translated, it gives CAITDNMAGADYEQYF.

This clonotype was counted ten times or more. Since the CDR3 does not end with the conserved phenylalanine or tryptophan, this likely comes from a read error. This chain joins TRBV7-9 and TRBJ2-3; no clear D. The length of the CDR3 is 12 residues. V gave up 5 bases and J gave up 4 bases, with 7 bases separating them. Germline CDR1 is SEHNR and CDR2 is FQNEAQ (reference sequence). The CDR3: CASSPSSDTQYL. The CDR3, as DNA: TGTGCCAGCAGCCCCTCTTCAGATACGCAGTATCTT.

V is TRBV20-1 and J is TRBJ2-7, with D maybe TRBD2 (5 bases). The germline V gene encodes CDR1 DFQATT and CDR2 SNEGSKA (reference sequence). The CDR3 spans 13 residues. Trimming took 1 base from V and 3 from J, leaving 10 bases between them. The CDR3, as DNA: TGCAGTGCTAGAGGGGTAGGGAGCTACGAGCAGTACTTC. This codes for CSARGVGSYEQYF.

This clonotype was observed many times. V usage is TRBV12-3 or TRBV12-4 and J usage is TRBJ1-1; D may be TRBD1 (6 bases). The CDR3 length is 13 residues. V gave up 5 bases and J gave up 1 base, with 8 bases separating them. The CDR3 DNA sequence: TGTGCCAGCAGTGAGGACAGGAACACTGAAGCTTTCTTT. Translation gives CASSEDRNTEAFF.

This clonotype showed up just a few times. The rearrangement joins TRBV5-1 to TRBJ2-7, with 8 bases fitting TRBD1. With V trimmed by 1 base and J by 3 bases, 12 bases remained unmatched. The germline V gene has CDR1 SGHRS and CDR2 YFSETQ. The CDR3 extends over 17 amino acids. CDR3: CASSLMPSDRAFYEQYF. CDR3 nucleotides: TGCGCCAGCAGCTTGATGCCCTCGGACAGGGCATTCTACGAGCAGTACTTC. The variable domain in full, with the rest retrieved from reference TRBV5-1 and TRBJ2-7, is KAGVTQTPRYLIKTRGQQVTLSCSPISGHRSVSWYQQTPGQGLQFLFEYFSETQRNKGNFPGRFSGRQFSNSRSEMNVSTLELGDSALYLCASSLMPSDRAFYEQYFGPGTRLTVT.

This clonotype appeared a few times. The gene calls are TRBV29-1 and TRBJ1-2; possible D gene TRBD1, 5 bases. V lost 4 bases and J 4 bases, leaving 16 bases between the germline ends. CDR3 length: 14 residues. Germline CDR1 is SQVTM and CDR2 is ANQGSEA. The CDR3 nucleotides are TGCAGCGTTGTAGGCAGGGAGGGGACCTATGGCTACACCTTC. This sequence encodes CSVVGREGTYGYTF.

CDR3 nucleotide sequence: TGTGCCAGCAGTTTTTCCGTTTTGAGTGTAGGGTCCTCGGAGACCCAGTACTTC. Encoded protein: CASSFSVLSVGSSETQYF. The chain links TRBV12-3 or TRBV12-4 to TRBJ2-5; D call uncertain. CDR3 size: 18 residues. Trimming shortened V by 3 bases and J by 5 bases, and 25 bases separated the two germline ends.

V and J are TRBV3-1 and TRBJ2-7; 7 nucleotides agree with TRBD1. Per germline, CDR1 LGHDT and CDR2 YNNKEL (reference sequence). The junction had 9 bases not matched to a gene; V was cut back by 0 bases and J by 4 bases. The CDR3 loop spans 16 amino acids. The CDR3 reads CASSQDFSQGKYEQYF. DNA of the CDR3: TGTGCCAGCAGCCAAGATTTCTCACAGGGGAAGTACGAGCAGTACTTC.

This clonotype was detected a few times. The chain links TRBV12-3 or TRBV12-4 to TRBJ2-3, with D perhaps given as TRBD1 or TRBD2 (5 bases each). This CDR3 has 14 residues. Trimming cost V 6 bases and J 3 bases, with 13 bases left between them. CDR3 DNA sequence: TGTGCCAGCAGACCGGGACCCCGGACAGATACGCAGTATTTT. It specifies CASRPGPRTDTQYF.